This T cell receptor beta chain appears in the sequencing data of a study of blood T cell repertoires in COVID-19. The germline V gene has CDR1 DFQATT and CDR2 SNEGSKA (reference sequence). CDR3 length: 14 amino acids. Trimming took off 3 bases at V and 3 bases at J, with 12 bases between the two ends. This table comes from immunoSEQ multiplex PCR, and its TCRdb copy is limited to in-frame clones, with some not included. The table lists about 330,000 clones, around 85% of them singletons. Sequencing used peripheral blood. This clonotype originated in a human donor in a cohort sampled during active COVID-19. This sequence joins TRBV20-1 and TRBJ1-5, with D tentatively TRBD1 (6 bases). The chain's CDR3 is CSASIQGTNQPQHF. Written as DNA, the CDR3 is TGCAGTGCTAGTATACAGGGTACCAATCAGCCCCAGCATTTT.